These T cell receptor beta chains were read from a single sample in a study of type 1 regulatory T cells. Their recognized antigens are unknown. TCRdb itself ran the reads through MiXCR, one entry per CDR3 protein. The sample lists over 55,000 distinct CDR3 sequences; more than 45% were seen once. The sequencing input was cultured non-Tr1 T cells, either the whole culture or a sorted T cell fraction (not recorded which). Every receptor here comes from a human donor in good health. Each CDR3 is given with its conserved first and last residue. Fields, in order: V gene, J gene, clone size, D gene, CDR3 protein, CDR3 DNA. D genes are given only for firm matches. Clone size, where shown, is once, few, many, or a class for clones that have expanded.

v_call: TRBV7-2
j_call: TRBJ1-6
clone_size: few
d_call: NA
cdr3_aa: CASSFGRVGGSPLHF
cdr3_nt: TGTGCCAGCAGCTTTGGCAGGGTCGGGGGTTCACCCCTCCACTTT

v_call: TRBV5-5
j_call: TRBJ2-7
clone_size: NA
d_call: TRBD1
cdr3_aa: CASSLAGTDAYEQYF
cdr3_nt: TGTGCCAGCAGCTTGGCCGGGACAGATGCCTACGAGCAGTACTTC

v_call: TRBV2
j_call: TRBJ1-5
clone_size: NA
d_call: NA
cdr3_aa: CASSEEVGGNQPQHF
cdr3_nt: TGTGCCAGCAGTGAAGAAGTGGGTGGCAATCAGCCCCAGCATTTT

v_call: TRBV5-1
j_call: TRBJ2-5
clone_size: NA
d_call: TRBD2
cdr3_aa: CASSLIAGDGETQYF
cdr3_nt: TGCGCCAGCAGCTTGATAGCGGGGGACGGGGAGACCCAGTACTTC

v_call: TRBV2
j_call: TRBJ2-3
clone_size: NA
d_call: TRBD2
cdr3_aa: CASSGGGLAGGPFSTDTQYF
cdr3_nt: TGTGCCAGCAGTGGAGGGGGCTTAGCGGGGGGGCCCTTTAGCACAGATACGCAGTATTTT

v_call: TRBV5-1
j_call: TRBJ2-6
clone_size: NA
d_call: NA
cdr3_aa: CASKVVSGANVLTF
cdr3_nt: TGCGCCAGCAAGGTAGTCTCTGGGGCCAACGTCCTGACTTTC

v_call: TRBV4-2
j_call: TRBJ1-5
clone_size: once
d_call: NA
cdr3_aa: CASSQEEGQPQHF
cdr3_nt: TGTGCCAGCAGCCAAGAAGAAGGTCAGCCCCAGCATTTT

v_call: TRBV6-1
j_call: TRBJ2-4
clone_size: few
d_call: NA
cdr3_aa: CASSGVGRGIKNIQYF
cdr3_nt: TGTGCCAGCAGTGGAGTCGGCAGGGGAATCAAAAACATTCAGTACTTC

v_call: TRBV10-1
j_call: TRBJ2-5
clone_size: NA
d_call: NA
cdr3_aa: CASSWGRQETQYF
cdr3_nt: TGCGCCAGCAGTTGGGGGAGGCAAGAGACCCAGTACTTC

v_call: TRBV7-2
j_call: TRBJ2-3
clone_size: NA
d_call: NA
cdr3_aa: CASSGRRAGNTDTQYF
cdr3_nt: TGTGCCAGCAGCGGACGCCGAGCTGGGAACACAGATACGCAGTATTTT

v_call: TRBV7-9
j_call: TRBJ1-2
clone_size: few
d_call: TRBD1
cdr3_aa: CASSLGQGDGYTF
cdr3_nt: TGTGCCAGCAGCCTGGGACAGGGGGATGGCTACACCTTC

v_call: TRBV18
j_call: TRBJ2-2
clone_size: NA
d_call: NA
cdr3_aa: CASSPDLGGRVTGELFF
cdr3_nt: TGTGCCAGCTCACCGGACCTCGGGGGCAGGGTCACCGGGGAGCTGTTTTTT

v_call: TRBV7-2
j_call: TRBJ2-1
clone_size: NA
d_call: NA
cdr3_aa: CASSPLWGGPFF
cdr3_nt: TGTGCCAGCAGCCCTTTGTGGGGAGGTCCGTTCTTC

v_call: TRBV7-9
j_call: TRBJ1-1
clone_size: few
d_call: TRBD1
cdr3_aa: CASSRTGRNTEAFF
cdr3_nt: TGTGCCAGCAGCCGGACAGGGAGAAACACTGAAGCTTTCTTT

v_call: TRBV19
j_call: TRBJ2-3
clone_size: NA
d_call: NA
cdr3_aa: CASSRTYSTDTQYF
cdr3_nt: TGTGCCAGTAGCCGGACCTATAGCACAGATACGCAGTATTTT

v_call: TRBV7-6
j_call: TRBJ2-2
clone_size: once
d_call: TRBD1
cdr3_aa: CASSPLGTGGKTGELFF
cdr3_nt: TGTGCCAGCAGCCCCCTCGGGACAGGGGGCAAGACCGGGGAGCTGTTTTTT

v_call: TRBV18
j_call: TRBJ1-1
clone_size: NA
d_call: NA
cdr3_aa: CASSQTQNTEAFF
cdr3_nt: TGTGCCAGCTCACAAACACAGAACACTGAAGCTTTCTTT

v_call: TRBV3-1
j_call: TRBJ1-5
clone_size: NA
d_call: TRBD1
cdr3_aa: CASSQEGGGAGQPQHF
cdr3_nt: TGTGCCAGCAGCCAAGAAGGAGGGGGCGCAGGGCAGCCCCAGCATTTT

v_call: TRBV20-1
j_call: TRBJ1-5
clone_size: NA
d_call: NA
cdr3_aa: CSAGRGYGNQPQHF
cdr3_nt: TGCAGTGCGGGCAGGGGATATGGCAATCAGCCCCAGCATTTT

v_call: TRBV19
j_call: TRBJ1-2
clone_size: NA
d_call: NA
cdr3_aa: CASSPTDGYGYTF
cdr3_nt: TGTGCCAGTAGCCCGACCGACGGCTATGGCTACACCTTC

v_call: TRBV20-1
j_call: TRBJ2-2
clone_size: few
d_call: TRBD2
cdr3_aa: CSARRGSGASPNTGELFF
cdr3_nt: TGCAGTGCTAGAAGGGGTAGCGGGGCCAGCCCGAACACCGGGGAGCTGTTTTTT

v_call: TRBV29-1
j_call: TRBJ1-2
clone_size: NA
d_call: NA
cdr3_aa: CSAEGDSNYGYTF
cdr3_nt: TGCAGCGCAGAAGGTGACAGTAACTATGGCTACACCTTC

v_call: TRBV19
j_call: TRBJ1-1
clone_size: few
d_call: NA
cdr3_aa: CASSIDREAFF
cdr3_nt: TGTGCCAGTAGTATCGACAGGGAAGCTTTCTTT

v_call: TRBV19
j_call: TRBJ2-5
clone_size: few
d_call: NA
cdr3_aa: CASSPLDRRETQYF
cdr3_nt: TGTGCCAGTAGTCCCTTAGACAGAAGAGAGACCCAGTACTTC

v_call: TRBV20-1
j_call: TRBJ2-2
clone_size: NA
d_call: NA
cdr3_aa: CSASPVQIGELFF
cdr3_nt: TGCAGTGCTTCTCCTGTCCAGATCGGGGAGCTGTTTTTT

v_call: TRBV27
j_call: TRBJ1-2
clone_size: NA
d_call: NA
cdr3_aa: CASSTGLGGYTF
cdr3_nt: TGTGCCAGCAGTACAGGCCTCGGTGGCTACACCTTC

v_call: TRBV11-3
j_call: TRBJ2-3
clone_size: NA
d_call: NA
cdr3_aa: CASSEGLPGTDTQYF
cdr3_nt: TGTGCCAGCAGCGAGGGCCTGCCAGGCACAGATACGCAGTATTTT

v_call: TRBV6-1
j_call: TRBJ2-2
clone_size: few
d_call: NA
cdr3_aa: CASRGRQVNTGELFF
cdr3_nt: TGTGCCAGCAGGGGCAGGCAGGTGAACACCGGGGAGCTGTTTTTT

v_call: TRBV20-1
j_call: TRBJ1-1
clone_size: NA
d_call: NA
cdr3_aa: CSASLRVNTEAFF
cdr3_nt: TGCAGTGCTAGTCTCAGGGTGAACACTGAAGCTTTCTTT

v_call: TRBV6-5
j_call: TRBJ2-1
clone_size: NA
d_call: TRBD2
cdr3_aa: CASSYPRGSQRGAPSSYNEQFF
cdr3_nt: TGTGCCAGCAGTTACCCGAGAGGAAGCCAGCGGGGGGCTCCAAGCTCCTACAATGAGCAGTTCTTC

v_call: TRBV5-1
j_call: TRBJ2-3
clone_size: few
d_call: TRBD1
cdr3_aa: CASSKGQTRTDTQYF
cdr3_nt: TGCGCCAGCAGCAAGGGACAGACAAGAACAGATACGCAGTATTTT

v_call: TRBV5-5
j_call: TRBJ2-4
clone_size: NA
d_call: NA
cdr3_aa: CASSERAPDGFLAKNIQYF
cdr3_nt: TGTGCCAGCAGCGAAAGGGCTCCGGACGGTTTCCTAGCCAAAAACATTCAGTACTTC

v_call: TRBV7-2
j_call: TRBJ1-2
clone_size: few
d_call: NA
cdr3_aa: CASSTGDFVGYTF
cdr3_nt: TGTGCCAGCAGCACGGGGGATTTCGTCGGCTACACCTTC

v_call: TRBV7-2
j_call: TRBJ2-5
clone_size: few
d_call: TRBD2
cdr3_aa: CASSLVGTSGVDETQYF
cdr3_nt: TGTGCCAGCAGCTTAGTCGGGACTAGCGGTGTCGATGAGACCCAGTACTTC

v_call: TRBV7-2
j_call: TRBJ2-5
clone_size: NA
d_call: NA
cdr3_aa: CASSLASGQETQYF
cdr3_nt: TGTGCCAGCAGCTTGGCCAGCGGACAAGAGACCCAGTACTTC

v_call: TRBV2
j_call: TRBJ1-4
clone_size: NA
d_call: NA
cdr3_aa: CASRFRSGTTNEKLFF
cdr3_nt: TGTGCCAGCAGGTTCCGTTCCGGGACAACTAATGAAAAACTGTTTTTT

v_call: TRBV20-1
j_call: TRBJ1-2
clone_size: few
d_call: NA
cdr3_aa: CSASQRVGVNYGYTF
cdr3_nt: TGCAGTGCTTCCCAGAGAGTGGGGGTCAACTATGGCTACACCTTC

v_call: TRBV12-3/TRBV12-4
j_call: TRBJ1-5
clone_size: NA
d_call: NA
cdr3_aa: CASSLADSQPQHF
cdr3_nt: TGTGCCAGCAGTTTAGCCGACAGTCAGCCCCAGCATTTT

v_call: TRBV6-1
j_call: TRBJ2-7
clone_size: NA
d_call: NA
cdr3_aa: CASSVVVGGANEQYF
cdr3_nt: TGTGCCAGCAGTGTAGTAGTTGGGGGAGCCAACGAGCAGTACTTC

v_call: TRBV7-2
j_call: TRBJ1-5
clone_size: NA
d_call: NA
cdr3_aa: CASSLASAGGRQPQHF
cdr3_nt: TGTGCCAGCAGCTTAGCCTCGGCAGGCGGAAGGCAGCCCCAGCATTTT

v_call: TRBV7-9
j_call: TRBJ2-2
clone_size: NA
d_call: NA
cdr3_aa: CASSLAYGLLNTGELFF
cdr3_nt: TGTGCCAGCAGCTTAGCGTATGGACTACTGAACACCGGGGAGCTGTTTTTT

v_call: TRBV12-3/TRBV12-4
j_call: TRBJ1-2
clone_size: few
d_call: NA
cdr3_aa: CASSLANQRGYTF
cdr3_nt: TGTGCCAGCAGTTTAGCCAACCAGAGGGGCTACACCTTC

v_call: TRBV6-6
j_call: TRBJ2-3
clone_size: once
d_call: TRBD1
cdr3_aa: CASSPTGAVSDTQYF
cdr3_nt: TGTGCCAGCAGTCCGACAGGGGCAGTGTCAGATACGCAGTATTTT

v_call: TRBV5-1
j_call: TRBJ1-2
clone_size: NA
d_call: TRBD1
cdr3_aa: CASSSYPGGAGGYTF
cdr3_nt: TGCGCCAGCAGCTCCTATCCAGGGGGCGCAGGTGGCTACACCTTC

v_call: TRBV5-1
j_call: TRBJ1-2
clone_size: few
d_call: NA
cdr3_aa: CASSLGVNYGYTF
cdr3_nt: TGCGCCAGCAGCTTGGGGGTTAACTATGGCTACACCTTC

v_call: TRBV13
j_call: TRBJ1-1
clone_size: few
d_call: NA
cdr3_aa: CASSFGYAYGKVVNTEAFF
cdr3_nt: TGTGCCAGCAGCTTCGGATACGCATATGGAAAGGTGGTGAACACTGAAGCTTTCTTT

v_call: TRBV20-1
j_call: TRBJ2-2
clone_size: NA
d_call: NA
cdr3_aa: CSARDRGGATTGELFF
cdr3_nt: TGCAGTGCTAGAGATAGGGGGGGGGCCACCACCGGGGAGCTGTTTTTT

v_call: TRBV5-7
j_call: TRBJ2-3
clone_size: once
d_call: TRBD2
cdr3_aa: CASSPGLAGGPMSYF
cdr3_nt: TGTGCCAGCAGCCCGGGACTAGCGGGGGGCCCTATGTCGTATTTT

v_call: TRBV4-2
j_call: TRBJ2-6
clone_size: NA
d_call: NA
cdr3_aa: CASSQVALSGANVLTF
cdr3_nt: TGTGCCAGCAGCCAAGTCGCCCTCTCTGGGGCCAACGTCCTGACTTTC

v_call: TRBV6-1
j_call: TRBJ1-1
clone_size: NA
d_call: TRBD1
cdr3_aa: CASKRQGRNTEAFF
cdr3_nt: TGTGCCAGCAAAAGACAGGGTAGGAACACTGAAGCTTTCTTT

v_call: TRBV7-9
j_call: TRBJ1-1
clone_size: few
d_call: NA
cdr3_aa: CASSPMQRNTEAFF
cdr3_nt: TGTGCCAGCAGCCCGATGCAGAGAAACACTGAAGCTTTCTTT

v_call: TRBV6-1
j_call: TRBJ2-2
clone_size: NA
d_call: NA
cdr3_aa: CASNTGTANTGELFF
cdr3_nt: TGTGCCAGCAATACCGGGACGGCGAACACCGGGGAGCTGTTTTTT

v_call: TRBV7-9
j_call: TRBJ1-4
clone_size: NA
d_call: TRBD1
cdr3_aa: CASSYVQGATNEKLFF
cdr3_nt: TGTGCCAGCAGTTACGTACAGGGGGCAACTAATGAAAAACTGTTTTTT